These T cell receptor beta chains were read from a single sample in a study of T cells in Graves' hyperthyroidism and ophthalmopathy. Each CDR3 protein gets one entry after TCRdb re-called the multiplex PCR reads with MiXCR. This sample has 500,000 to 600,000 distinct CDR3 sequences; 46% occur once, and the top ten carry over 15%. The material sequenced was peripheral blood or thyroid tissue (not recorded which). All receptors come from an adult woman with Graves' disease, either hyperthyroidism or ophthalmopathy (not recorded which). Each CDR3 is given with its conserved first and last residue. The D gene is left open where the match is weak. Some rows mark clone size as missing; the rest say once, few, many or name a class of expanded clone.

length,V,size,D,J,CDR3,DNA
22,TRBV5-1,many,TRBD2,TRBJ2-6,CASSLASWLAGAPYSGANVLTF,TGCGCCAGCAGCTTGGCATCGTGGCTAGCGGGAGCCCCCTACTCTGGGGCCAACGTCCTGACTTTC
16,TRBV10-3,-,-,TRBJ1-1,CAIRSGGGPMGTEAFF,TGTGCCATCAGGAGTGGGGGTGGACCGATGGGGACTGAAGCTTTCTTT
16,TRBV2,-,-,TRBJ1-1,CASRTDRFRGDTEAFF,TGTGCCAGCAGGACAGACAGGTTTCGAGGGGACACTGAAGCTTTCTTT
17,TRBV5-4,-,TRBD1,TRBJ1-1,CASSSRQGASENTEAFF,TGTGCCAGCAGCTCCAGACAGGGGGCGAGTGAGAACACTGAAGCTTTCTTT
15,TRBV11-2,many,-,TRBJ1-5,CASSSRQDSAQPQHF,TGTGCCAGCAGCTCCCGACAGGATTCGGCTCAGCCCCAGCATTTT
15,TRBV30,few,TRBD2,TRBJ2-7,CAWSRGGTGSYEQYF,TGTGCCTGGTCCCGGGGAGGGACTGGGTCCTACGAGCAGTACTTC
15,TRBV7-9,many,-,TRBJ1-1,CASSTKAVLAAEAFF,TGTGCCAGCAGCACCAAGGCCGTATTGGCCGCTGAAGCTTTCTTT
15,TRBV12-3/TRBV12-4,once,-,TRBJ1-5,CACSLGPGAGQPQHF,TGTGCCTGCAGTTTAGGTCCAGGGGCAGGGCAGCCCCAGCATTTT
16,TRBV10-3,-,-,TRBJ1-2,CAINDKEKSGNYGYTF,TGTGCCATCAACGATAAGGAGAAGTCGGGGAACTATGGCTACACCTTC
14,TRBV20-1,-,-,TRBJ1-5,CSAPARQRNQPQHF,TGCAGTGCTCCTGCCCGGCAGCGGAATCAGCCCCAGCATTTT
14,TRBV20-1,-,-,TRBJ2-2,CSAVVSGNTGELFF,TGCAGTGCCGTAGTTAGCGGGAACACCGGGGAGCTGTTTTTT
13,TRBV9,many,-,TRBJ1-6,CASSLRQDSPLHF,TGTGCCAGCAGCCTCCGCCAGGATTCACCCCTCCACTTT
16,TRBV19,-,-,TRBJ2-6,CASRQVPSSGANVLTF,TGTGCCAGCAGACAGGTTCCCAGCTCTGGGGCCAACGTCCTGACTTTC
11,TRBV9,many,-,TRBJ2-1,CASSPGSEQFF,TGTGCCAGCAGCCCAGGGAGTGAGCAGTTCTTC
12,TRBV30,many,-,TRBJ1-1,CAWSSMNTEAFF,TGTGCCTGGAGTTCAATGAACACTGAAGCTTTCTTT
14,TRBV3-1,few,-,TRBJ2-7,CASSPATASYEQYF,TGTGCCAGCAGCCCTGCAACGGCTTCCTACGAGCAGTACTTC
11,TRBV20-1,few,-,TRBJ1-5,CSASSRQTQHF,TGCAGTGCTTCTAGTCGCCAGACCCAGCATTTT
13,TRBV29-1,-,-,TRBJ2-7,CSVETTTSDEQYF,TGCAGCGTTGAAACGACGACAAGCGACGAGCAGTACTTC
12,TRBV7-3,few,-,TRBJ2-1,CASSDTGVEQFF,TGTGCCAGCAGCGACACAGGCGTTGAGCAGTTCTTC
15,TRBV6-1,-,-,TRBJ1-6,CASCKGSSYNSPLHF,TGTGCCAGCTGTAAGGGCAGCTCCTATAATTCACCCCTCCACTTT
13,TRBV12-3/TRBV12-4,many,-,TRBJ1-1,CASSPQRNTEAFF,TGTGCCAGCAGCCCTCAGAGGAACACTGAAGCTTTCTTT
13,TRBV29-1,-,-,TRBJ1-2,CSALDSSFYGYTF,TGCAGCGCTTTGGACAGCTCATTCTATGGCTACACCTTC
14,TRBV7-9,-,TRBD1,TRBJ2-5,CASSTRTGKETQYF,TGTGCCAGCAGCACCCGGACAGGAAAAGAGACCCAGTACTTC
19,TRBV3-1,many,-,TRBJ2-7,CASSQVRGNSGGKVYEQYF,TGTGCCAGCAGCCAAGTTAGGGGGAATAGCGGCGGGAAGGTCTACGAGCAGTACTTC
17,TRBV2,-,TRBD1,TRBJ1-5,CASRLRTSGQETGGEHF,TGTGCCAGCAGATTGAGGACTTCCGGCCAAGAGACAGGGGGGGAGCATTTT
16,TRBV5-4,many,TRBD1,TRBJ2-7,CASSLETGTGSYEQYF,TGTGCCAGCAGCTTGGAAACCGGGACAGGGAGCTACGAGCAGTACTTC
13,TRBV25-1,few,-,TRBJ1-2,CASSGGPSPGYTF,TGTGCCAGCAGTGGGGGACCCAGTCCCGGCTACACCTTC